This T cell receptor beta chain was captured in a study of Ad26.COV2.S vaccination and SARS-CoV-2 variants. Study-level findings and limits: TCR breadth and depth estimates may have understated total T cell responses.

This CDR3 spans 14 amino acids. The V and J ends lost 3 bases and 2 bases, in that order; junction bases with no gene match: 3. The germline CDR1 and CDR2 sequences are SNHLY and FYNNEI. On this clone: Its antigen is unidentified.

Clones were read by immunoSEQ multiplex PCR, and TCRdb kept only the in-frame ones, dropping some. The sample contains 300,000 to 400,000 clones, approximately 84% of which appear only once. Treatment denoted: some 20 received Ad26.COV2.S at low or high dose, single or two shots; about 5 received placebo; per-sample allocation not given. On day 63 after the first injection, vaccine and placebo recipients gave samples. The donor was a Boston adult aged 18-55 years. The V gene is TRBV2, the J gene TRBJ2-5; TRBD1 agrees at 7 bases. This clonotype originated in a person aged 18-60 years who received the Ad26.COV2.S COVID-19 vaccine or a placebo. The source material was peripheral blood, sampled in a trial of Ad26.COV2.S vaccine versus placebo. CDR3 DNA: TGTGCCAGCAGTGACTCAGGGGGACAAGAGACCCAGTACTTC. Amino acid sequence: CASSDSGGQETQYF.